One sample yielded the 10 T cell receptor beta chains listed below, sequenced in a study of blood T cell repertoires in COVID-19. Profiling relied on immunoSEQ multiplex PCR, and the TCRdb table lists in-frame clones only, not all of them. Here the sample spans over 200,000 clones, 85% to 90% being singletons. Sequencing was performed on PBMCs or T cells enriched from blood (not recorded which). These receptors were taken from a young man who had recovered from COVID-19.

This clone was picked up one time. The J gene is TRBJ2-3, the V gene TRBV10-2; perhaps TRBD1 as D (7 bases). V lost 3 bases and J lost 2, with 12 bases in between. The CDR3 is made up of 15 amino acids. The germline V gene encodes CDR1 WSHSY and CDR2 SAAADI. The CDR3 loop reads CASSEGRGVTDTQYF. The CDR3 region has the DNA TGCGCCAGCAGTGAAGGCAGGGGGGTCACAGATACGCAGTATTTT.

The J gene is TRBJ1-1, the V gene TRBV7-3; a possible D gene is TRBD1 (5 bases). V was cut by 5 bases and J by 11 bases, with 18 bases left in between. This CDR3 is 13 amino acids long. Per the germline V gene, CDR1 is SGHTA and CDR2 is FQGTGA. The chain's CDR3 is CASSQAQGLGAFF. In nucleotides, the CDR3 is TGTGCCAGCAGCCAGGCCCAGGGCCTGGGGGCTTTCTTT.

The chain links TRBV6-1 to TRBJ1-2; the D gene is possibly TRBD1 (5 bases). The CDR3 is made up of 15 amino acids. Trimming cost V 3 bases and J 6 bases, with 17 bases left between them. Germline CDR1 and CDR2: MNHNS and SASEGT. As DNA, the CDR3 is TGTGCCAGCAGTGAGTTCTCGGCAGGGTCAAATGGCTACACCTTC. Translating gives CASSEFSAGSNGYTF.

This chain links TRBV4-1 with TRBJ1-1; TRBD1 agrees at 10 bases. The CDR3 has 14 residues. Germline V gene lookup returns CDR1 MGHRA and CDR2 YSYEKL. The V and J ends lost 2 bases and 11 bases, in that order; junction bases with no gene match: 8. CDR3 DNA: TGCGCCAGCAGCCAACCCGGGACAGGGGTATACGCTTTCTTT. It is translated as CASSQPGTGVYAFF.

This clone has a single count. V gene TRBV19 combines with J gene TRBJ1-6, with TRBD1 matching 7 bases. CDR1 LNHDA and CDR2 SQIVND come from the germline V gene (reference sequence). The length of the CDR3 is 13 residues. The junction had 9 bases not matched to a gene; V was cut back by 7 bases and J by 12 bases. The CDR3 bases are TGTGCCAGTACCCAATCGACAGGGTTACCCCTCCACTTT. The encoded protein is CASTQSTGLPLHF.

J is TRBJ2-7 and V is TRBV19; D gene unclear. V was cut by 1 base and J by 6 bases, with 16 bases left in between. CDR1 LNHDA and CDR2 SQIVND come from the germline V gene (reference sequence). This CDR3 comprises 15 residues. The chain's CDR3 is CASSIAWSSVSEQYF. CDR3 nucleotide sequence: TGTGCCAGTAGTATAGCTTGGTCTTCAGTCTCCGAGCAGTACTTC.

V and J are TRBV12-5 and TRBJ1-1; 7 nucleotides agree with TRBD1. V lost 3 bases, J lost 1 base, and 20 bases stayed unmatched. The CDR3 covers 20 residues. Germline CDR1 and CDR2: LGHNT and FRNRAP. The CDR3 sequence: CASGLFSHPIYRGWNTEAFF. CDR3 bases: TGTGCTAGTGGTTTATTTTCCCACCCAATTTACAGGGGATGGAACACTGAAGCTTTCTTT.

CDR3 DNA: TGTGCCAGCAGCGCCCAAGATCCGGTCAGGGGGCATGGCTACACCTTC. Translating gives CASSAQDPVRGHGYTF. The V and J genes are TRBV7-9 and TRBJ1-2; TRBD1 matches at 8 bases. The CDR3 length is 16 residues. V gave up 5 bases and J gave up 6 bases; unmatched junction bases: 14. CDR1 is SEHNR, CDR2 FQNEAQ, per germline (reference sequence).

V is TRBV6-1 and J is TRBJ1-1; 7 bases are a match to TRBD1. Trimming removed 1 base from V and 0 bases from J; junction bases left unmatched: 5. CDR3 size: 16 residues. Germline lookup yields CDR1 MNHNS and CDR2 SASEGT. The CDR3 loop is CASSEGWTGMNTEAFF. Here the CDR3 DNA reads TGTGCCAGCAGTGAAGGGTGGACAGGCATGAACACTGAAGCTTTCTTT.

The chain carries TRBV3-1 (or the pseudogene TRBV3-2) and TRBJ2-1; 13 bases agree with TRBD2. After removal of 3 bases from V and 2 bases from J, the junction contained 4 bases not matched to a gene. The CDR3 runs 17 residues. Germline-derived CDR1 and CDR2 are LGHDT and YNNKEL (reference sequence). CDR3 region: CASSHRTSGGPYNEQFF. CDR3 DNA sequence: TGTGCCAGCAGCCACAGGACTAGCGGGGGTCCCTACAATGAGCAGTTCTTC.